This T cell receptor beta chain was identified in a study of blood T cell repertoires in COVID-19. Trimming at V came to 4 bases and at J to 5 bases, leaving 13 bases not matched to a gene. CDR1 and CDR2 (germline): SGHTA, FQGTGA. The CDR3 has 16 residues. The assay was immunoSEQ multiplex PCR, and TCRdb's table has in-frame clones only and misses some. The sample has around 270,000 clones, about 87% seen once. V usage is TRBV7-3 and J usage is TRBJ1-1; 7 bases are shared with TRBD1. The sequence derives from a man aged 60 to 75 who had recovered from COVID-19. The sequencing sample was made of peripheral blood. The DNA of the CDR3 is TGTGCCAGCAGCTCACCACGTCCGACAGGGAGGACTGAAGCTTTCTTT. Amino acids: CASSSPRPTGRTEAFF.